This T cell receptor (beta chain) was recovered during a study of radiotherapy plus CTLA-4 blockade in lung cancer. As for the study in general: Patients showed objective responses in about 20% of cases and disease control in roughly 30%. Regarding the study as a whole: Subsequent to radiotherapy plus ipilimumab, tumor-derived TCR clones underwent expansion in blood. Alongside interferon-beta, early blood T cell clone dynamics were reportedly the best predictor of response.

As to this clone: The antigen is unknown.

Measured with immunoSEQ multiplex PCR; TCRdb has only the in-frame clones, and not every one. Here the sample spans tens of thousands of clones, 79% being singletons. Those patients who had chemo-refractory metastatic non-small-cell lung cancer were given focal radiation along with CTLA-4 blockade through ipilimumab. The CDR3 totals 13 residues. Per the germline V gene, CDR1 is SGDLS and CDR2 is YYNGEE. Trimming removed 0 bases at V and 3 bases at J, with 7 bases between. This sequence was found in a human donor with non-small cell lung cancer that progressed on radiotherapy plus ipilimumab. The material was peripheral blood, obtained from a patient treated with radiotherapy plus ipilimumab. This chain joins TRBV9 and TRBJ2-7, with D possibly being TRBD2 (6 bases). The CDR3 region has the DNA TGTGCCAGCAGCGTAGGAGCGGGCTACGAGCAGTACTTC. It specifies CASSVGAGYEQYF.